This T cell receptor (beta chain) was retrieved from a study of T-cell memory formation after mild COVID-19. Study outcomes and limitations: In pre-infection memory, a portion of responding clones appeared, which suggested that cross-reactive memory joined. CD4+ bias marked clones expanding day 15 to 37, unlike balanced contracting clones. Clonal second-wave expansions that peaked on day 37 had unconfirmed SARS-CoV-2 specificity.

Trimming removed 3 bases from V and 2 bases from J; junction bases left unmatched: 5. This CDR3 is 15 amino acids long. As for this clonotype: No antigen is known for it.

UMIs and sample barcodes were carried by the TCR alpha and TCR beta cDNA libraries that 5'RACE produced using constant-segment primers. TCRdb called the 5' RACE reads again in MiXCR, with one record for every CDR3 protein. Of hundreds of thousands of distinct CDR3 sequences listed, 15% to 20% are singletons. This clonotype was sampled from a man between 18 and 35 years old who had mild COVID-19 (a few samples of this study predate the infection). Cell type and time point are not known. This sequence joins TRBV12-3 or TRBV12-4 and TRBJ1-1; 8 nucleotides line up with TRBD1. The sample comprised PBMCs or a T cell subset sorted from them (not recorded which). The CDR3 bases are TGTGCCAGCAGTTTTATAACAGGGGGAAACACTGAAGCTTTCTTT. The encoded protein is CASSFITGGNTEAFF.